Each of the 16 T cell receptor beta chains below was sequenced from the same sample in a study of T cell repertoires in cytomegalovirus infection. In TCRdb, the reads were re-called with MiXCR into one record per CDR3 protein. The sample records around 740,000 distinct CDR3 sequences, about 40% being singletons. Sample: PBMCs. These receptors were obtained from a human donor in good health (CMV status not recorded). Some clones in this sample may be carry-over from other donors' samples.

This clonotype has just a few counts. V is TRBV11-2 and J is TRBJ1-2; 7 bases match TRBD1. J was trimmed by 8 bases and V by 4 bases; bases with no gene match: 10. This CDR3 region has 14 residues. CDR1 and CDR2 from the germline V gene are SGHAT and FQNNGV. The CDR3 here is CASSSPTTGLGYTF. The CDR3 DNA is TGTGCCAGCAGCTCACCTACGACAGGGCTGGGCTACACCTTC.

This clonotype has just a few counts. The chain links TRBV28 to TRBJ1-2; D is undetermined. Per the germline V gene, CDR1 is MDHEN and CDR2 is SYDVKM. Trimming removed 1 base from V and 5 bases from J, with 14 bases in between. CDR3 size: 15 residues. The CDR3 DNA follows: TGTGCCAGCAGTTTATTTGAGACAAAACCATATGGCTACACCTTC. As protein: CASSLFETKPYGYTF.

This clonotype has a count of ten or more. V and J are TRBV7-2 and TRBJ1-1; D remains ambiguous. Between the trimmed V and J ends, which lost 2 bases and 4 bases, there was a span of 14 bases. The CDR3 loop spans 15 amino acids. Germline V lookup: CDR1 SGHTA, CDR2 FQGNSA. DNA for the CDR3: TGTGCCAGCAGCTTACCGAATGTGGGGTTCACTGAAGCTTTCTTT. This sequence encodes CASSLPNVGFTEAFF. Drawing the rest from reference TRBV7-2 and TRBJ1-1, the complete variable domain is GAGVSQSPSNKVTEKGKDVELRCDPISGHTALYWYRQSLGQGLEFLIYFQGNSAPDKSGLPSDRFSAERTGGSVSTLTIQRTQQEDSAVYLCASSLPNVGFTEAFFGQGTRLTVV.

This clonotype has a handful of counts. The chain joins TRBV28 to TRBJ1-5; D remains unclear. Trimming removed 4 bases from V and 1 base from J, with 14 bases in between. Germline V gene lookup returns CDR1 MDHEN and CDR2 SYDVKM. This CDR3 has 16 residues. As DNA, the CDR3 is TGTGCCAGCAGTTCCACATCCCCAGGAAGCAATCAGCCCCAGCATTTT. Amino acids: CASSSTSPGSNQPQHF.

CDR3 loop: CAIRYAGIERGYTF. In DNA form, the CDR3 reads TGTGCCATCAGGTACGCCGGGATAGAAAGGGGCTACACCTTC. The V call is TRBV6-7, the J call TRBJ1-2; no reliable D call. TRBV6-7 is placed among ORFs of uncertain function. The V and J ends lost 10 bases and 8 bases respectively, with 23 bases between them. The CDR3 extends over 14 amino acids.

This clonotype was counted between two and nine times. The chain uses TRBV10-2 and TRBJ2-7; D not resolved. Germline V gene lookup returns CDR1 WSHSY and CDR2 SAAADI. There are 14 residues in the CDR3. Trimming pared 8 bases from V and 3 bases from J, leaving 17 bases between. The CDR3 sequence: CASAAWALNYEQYF. CDR3 DNA sequence: TGCGCCAGCGCCGCTTGGGCCCTAAACTACGAGCAGTACTTC.

This clonotype was seen a few times. The chain employs TRBV2 and TRBJ2-1, with D uncertain. V was cut by 1 base and J by 2 bases, with 15 bases left in between. The germline V gene has CDR1 SNHLY and CDR2 FYNNEI. This CDR3 has 17 amino acids. CDR3 in DNA: TGTGCCAGCAGTGAAGGCCTAGGCGCCAAGACCTACAATGAGCAGTTCTTC. It is translated as CASSEGLGAKTYNEQFF.

This clonotype showed up just a few times. The CDR3 does not close with the conserved phenylalanine or tryptophan, likely indicating a read error. The V call is TRBV6-1, the J call TRBJ2-1; 10 positions match TRBD1. The CDR3 runs to 15 residues. The V gene's germline CDR1 is MNHNS and CDR2 SASEGT. The ends lost 5 bases at V and 6 bases at J; junction bases unmatched: 7. The CDR3 DNA reads TGTGCCAGCAGTCATACCGGGACAGGGGTCAATGAGCAGTTCTTA. Translation: CASSHTGTGVNEQFL.

This clonotype was counted at least ten times. The rearrangement uses TRBV7-2 and TRBJ1-4; D remains ambiguous. CDR3 size: 15 residues. V lost 2 bases, J lost 5 bases, and 12 bases lay in between. Germline V CDR1 and CDR2: SGHTA, FQGNSA. CDR3 sequence: CASSLFLGLNEKLFF. The CDR3 coding sequence is TGTGCCAGCAGCTTATTCCTAGGACTAAATGAAAAACTGTTTTTT.

V and J are TRBV7-9 and TRBJ2-1; 8 bases align to TRBD2. The V gene end was trimmed by 2 bases and the J gene end by 7 bases; junction bases not matched to a gene: 1. The germline V gene encodes CDR1 SEHNR and CDR2 FQNEAQ (reference sequence). The CDR3 runs 13 residues. In nucleotides, the CDR3 is TGTGCCAGCAGCTTACCGGGAGGGAATGAGCAGTTCTTC. It is translated as CASSLPGGNEQFF.

The CDR3 here is CASRRQGGWTEAFF. DNA of the CDR3: TGTGCCAGCAGACGACAGGGGGGATGGACTGAAGCTTTCTTT. The chain recombines TRBV12-3 or TRBV12-4 with TRBJ1-1; 9 nucleotides line up with TRBD1. CDR3 size: 14 residues. V was clipped by 6 bases and J by 5 bases; unmatched bases: 7.

This chain joins TRBV6-5 and TRBJ2-1; possibly TRBD2 for D (5 bases). Trimming took 0 bases from V and 9 from J, leaving 9 bases between them. From germline, CDR1 is MNHEY and CDR2 SVGAGI. The CDR3 length is 13 residues. CDR3 sequence reads: CASSYSDGLEQFF. CDR3 DNA sequence: TGTGCCAGCAGTTACTCGGACGGACTTGAGCAGTTCTTC.

The V and J genes are TRBV7-3 and TRBJ1-2, with D possibly being TRBD1 (5 bases). The CDR3 length is 13 residues. Per germline, CDR1 SGHTA and CDR2 FQGTGA. The ends were cut back, 5 bases at V and 8 bases at J, with 15 bases in the middle. The CDR3 sequence: CASSPDSGAGYTF. DNA of the CDR3: TGTGCCAGCAGCCCCGATAGTGGGGCGGGCTACACCTTC.

The sample holds a few counts of this clonotype. This chain uses TRBV14 with TRBJ2-1, with D possibly TRBD2 on 6 matching bases. Germline V lookup: CDR1 SGHDN, CDR2 FVKESK. CDR3 size: 13 residues. V dropped 0 bases and J dropped 14 bases, with 14 bases sitting between them. CDR3: CASSQDTRGTKFF. DNA of the CDR3: TGTGCCAGCAGCCAAGATACCCGCGGGACGAAGTTCTTC.

The J gene is TRBJ2-1, the V gene TRBV18; 12 bases agree with TRBD2. The CDR3 loop spans 15 amino acids. CDR1 is KGHSH, CDR2 LQKENI, per germline. The V gene end was trimmed by 7 bases and the J gene end by 6 bases; junction bases not matched to a gene: 7. The CDR3 spells CASYPGLAGSNEQFF. The CDR3 DNA reads TGTGCCAGCTACCCGGGACTAGCGGGTTCCAATGAGCAGTTCTTC.

This clonotype was recorded a few times. CDR3 nucleotides: TGTGCCAGCAGCTTTCTCGGACAGGAAGTTAACTATGGCTACACCTTC. Its translation: CASSFLGQEVNYGYTF. The rearrangement joins TRBV14 to TRBJ1-2, with TRBD1 matching over 7 bases. The CDR3 sequence is 16 residues long. In germline, CDR1 is SGHDN, CDR2 FVKESK. V shed 5 bases and J 1 base; nucleotides not matched to a gene: 10.